The 2 T cell receptor beta chains in this list originate from one sample, sequenced in a study of T cell repertoires in cytomegalovirus infection. Their recognized antigens are unknown. TCRdb recomputed calls from the reads with MiXCR, one row per CDR3 protein. Of about 890,000 distinct CDR3 sequences in the sample, roughly 30% were seen once. Sample: cultured CD8+ T cells from PBMCs, taken from culture after CMV antigen stimulation. These receptors all stem from a human donor in good health (CMV status not recorded). Some clones in this sample may be carry-over from other donors' samples.

This chain links TRBV19 with TRBJ1-1; D remains unclear. V was pared by 3 bases and J by 4 bases, with 12 bases between. This CDR3 spans 14 amino acids. Germline CDR1 LNHDA, CDR2 SQIVND (reference sequence). The CDR3 loop reads CASSIWDTATEAFF. CDR3 sequence (DNA): TGTGCCAGTAGTATCTGGGATACGGCCACTGAAGCTTTCTTT. The full variable domain, in which reference TRBV19 and TRBJ1-1 provide the parts outside the CDR3, is DGGITQSPKYLFRKEGQNVTLSCEQNLNHDAMYWYRQDPGQGLRLIYYSQIVNDFQKGDIAEGYSVSREKKESFPLTVTSAQKNPTAFYLCASSIWDTATEAFFGQGTRLTVV.

This clonotype has more than one count but fewer than ten. The chain has TRBV27 and TRBJ2-1; tentatively, D is TRBD1 or TRBD2 (5 bases each). V gave up 5 bases and J gave up 6 bases, with 11 bases separating them. The CDR3 has 13 residues. From germline, CDR1 is MNHEY and CDR2 SMNVEV (reference sequence). In DNA, the CDR3 is TGTGCCAGCAGTCTCGGGGCGATCAATGAGCAGTTCTTC. Translation: CASSLGAINEQFF.